Shown below are 2 T cell receptor beta chains from a single sample sequenced in a study of blood T cells in healthy people across ages. Alongside a J-beta primer mix, a sample-barcoded 5' primer served in a second PCR lasting about 6 to 11 cycles. TCRdb passed the 5' RACE reads through MiXCR, listing each CDR3 protein once. This table has a few hundred thousand distinct CDR3 sequences, about 26% appearing once. The sample consisted of blood. Every receptor here comes from a woman in her seventies in good health.

This clonotype was recorded a few times. The chain joins TRBV20-1 to TRBJ2-5; TRBD2 aligns across 15 bases. The CDR3 loop spans 16 amino acids. Losses at the gene ends were 0 bases for V and 11 bases for J; bases not matched to a gene: 10. From germline, CDR1 is DFQATT and CDR2 SNEGSKA (reference sequence). CDR3 residues: CSARDSKGLAGGEQYF. CDR3 coding DNA: TGCAGTGCTAGAGATAGTAAGGGACTAGCGGGGGGAGAGCAGTACTTC.

This chain uses TRBV29-1 with TRBJ2-5, with a possible D match to TRBD2 (7 bases). V lost 4 bases, J lost 3 bases, and 15 bases lay in between. The germline V gene encodes CDR1 SQVTM and CDR2 ANQGSEA. This CDR3 has 14 amino acids. DNA for the CDR3: TGCAGCGTTGGAGTGGGGGGGCAAAAAGAGACCCAGTACTTC. Translated: CSVGVGGQKETQYF.